This T cell receptor (beta chain) was recorded in a study of blood T cell repertoires in COVID-19. On the study more broadly: Sample material is recorded as cDNA or gDNA derived from T cells, B-cell-depleted T cells, or PBMCs.

As originally analysed: Reference gene primer amplification gave estimated nucleated cell counts. The protocol was immunoSEQ multiplex PCR, while the TCRdb copy is restricted to in-frame clones and leaves out a portion. V, J and clone size were drawn from that table, and D and trimming were deduced from the DNA. The sample has about 430,000 clones, around 87% seen once; the top ten hold 0.95% to 1%. CDR3 size: 11 residues. V was shortened by 6 bases and J by 7 bases, with 9 bases between the two germline ends. The sample comprised PBMCs or T cells enriched from blood (not recorded which). This clonotype was obtained from a woman under 40 with acute COVID-19. The chain joins TRBV12-3 or TRBV12-4 to TRBJ2-5; perhaps TRBD2 as D (6 bases). CDR3 residues: CASSLGGTQYF. In nucleotides, the CDR3 is TGTGCCAGCAGCCTGGGGGGGACCCAGTACTTC.